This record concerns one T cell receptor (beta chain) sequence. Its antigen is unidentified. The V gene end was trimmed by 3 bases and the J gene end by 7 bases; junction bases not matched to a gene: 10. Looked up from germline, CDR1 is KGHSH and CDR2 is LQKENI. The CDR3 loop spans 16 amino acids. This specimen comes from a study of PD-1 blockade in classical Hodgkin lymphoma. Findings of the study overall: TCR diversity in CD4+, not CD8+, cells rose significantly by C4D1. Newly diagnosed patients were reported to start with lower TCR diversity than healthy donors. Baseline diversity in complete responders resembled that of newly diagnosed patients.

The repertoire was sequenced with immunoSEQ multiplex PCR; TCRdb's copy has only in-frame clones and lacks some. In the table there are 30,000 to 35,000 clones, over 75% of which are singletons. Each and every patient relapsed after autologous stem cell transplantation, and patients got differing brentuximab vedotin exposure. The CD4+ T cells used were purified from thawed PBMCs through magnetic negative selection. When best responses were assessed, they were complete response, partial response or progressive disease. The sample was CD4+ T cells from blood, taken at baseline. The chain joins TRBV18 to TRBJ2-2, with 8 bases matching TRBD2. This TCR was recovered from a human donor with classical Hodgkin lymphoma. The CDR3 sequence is CASSPAGRALDGELFF. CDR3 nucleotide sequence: TGTGCCAGCTCACCGGCCGGGAGGGCCCTCGACGGGGAGCTGTTTTTT. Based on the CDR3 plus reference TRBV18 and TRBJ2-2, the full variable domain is NAGVMQNPRHLVRRRGQEARLRCSPMKGHSHVYWYRQLPEEGLKFMVYLQKENIIDESGMPKERFSAEFPKEGPSILRIQQVVRGDSAAYFCASSPAGRALDGELFFGEGSRLTVL.